Listed below are T cell receptor beta chains from one sample, sequenced in a study of OX40 agonist ivuxolimab in advanced cancers. Using immunoSEQ multiplex PCR, the repertoire was profiled, and TCRdb retains in-frame clones only, with some absent. Of approximately 35,000 clones listed, 79% are singletons. This specimen consisted of CD4+ or CD8+ T cells sorted from blood, obtained in a trial of the OX40 agonist ivuxolimab. These receptor sequences come from an adult with an advanced solid tumor such as melanoma, head and neck, liver or kidney cancer. The CDR3 runs from the conserved cysteine through the conserved F or W. Each record gives: V gene, D gene, J gene, clone size, CDR3 DNA, CDR3 protein. The D gene is left open where the match is weak. Clone size is stated in some rows and not others, as once, few, many or a class when expanded.

>TRBV9|-|TRBJ2-3|-
TGTGCCAGCAGCGTATACGGGGGCGGAACAGATACGCAGTATTTT
CASSVYGGGTDTQYF
>TRBV4-1|TRBD1|TRBJ2-7|-
TGCGCCAGCAGCCCTCAAACAGGGGGAGGCTACGAGCAGTACTTC
CASSPQTGGGYEQYF
>TRBV5-4|TRBD2|TRBJ2-3|-
TGTGCCAGCAGCTTGATGAGCGGGGTTTTCAAAGATACGCAGTATTTT
CASSLMSGVFKDTQYF
>TRBV5-1|-|TRBJ1-1|-
TGCGCCAGCAGCCCGGATACTAGGAACACTGAAGCTTTCTTT
CASSPDTRNTEAFF
>TRBV4-2|TRBD1|TRBJ1-2|-
TGTGCCAGCAGCCAAGGGGGGACAGGGGGCAACTATGGCTACACCTTC
CASSQGGTGGNYGYTF
>TRBV7-2|-|TRBJ1-2|-
TGTGCCAGCAGCTTGGGGGGAGTCTATGGCTACACCTTC
CASSLGGVYGYTF
>TRBV7-6|-|TRBJ2-5|-
TGTGCCAGCAGCTTAGTTAGAGGCGGTCAGATAAACCAAGAGACCCAGTACTTC
CASSLVRGGQINQETQYF
>TRBV7-3|-|TRBJ2-7|-
TGTGCCAGCAGCCCTCAGGGCGGCTTGTACTTC
CASSPQGGLYF
>TRBV5-1|TRBD2|TRBJ2-7|-
TGCGCCAGCAGCTTGGGACTAGCGGCCGAGCAGTACTTC
CASSLGLAAEQYF
>TRBV5-1|TRBD2|TRBJ2-7|-
TGCGCCAGCAGCCAGAGGGTAGCTAGCGGGTCCTACGAGCAGTACTTC
CASSQRVASGSYEQYF
>TRBV19|-|TRBJ2-7|-
TGTGCCAGTAGTATAGCGGTCCAGGGCTCTGAGCAGTACTTC
CASSIAVQGSEQYF
>TRBV30|TRBD2|TRBJ2-5|few
TGTGCCTGGAGTACTGGCGGGGGGGAGACCCAGTACTTC
CAWSTGGGETQYF
>TRBV30|-|TRBJ1-3|-
TGTGCCTGGAGGTGGGGGGCATCCTACTCTGGAAACACCATATATTTT
CAWRWGASYSGNTIYF
>TRBV5-1|-|TRBJ2-6|-
TGCGCCAGCAGCTTGTGGGGGCCCGGGGCCAACGTCCTGACTTTC
CASSLWGPGANVLTF
>TRBV4-2|-|TRBJ2-7|medium-sized
TGTGCCAGCAGCCCGGTAGTAGGGGGGGGCGGCCACGAGCAGTACTTC
CASSPVVGGGGHEQYF
>TRBV2|-|TRBJ2-3|-
TGTGCCACCCGGGGGGCAGGGAGCACAGATACGCAGTATTTT
CATRGAGSTDTQYF
>TRBV6-5|-|TRBJ1-4|-
TGTGCCAGCAGTCAGCAGGGAATTAAACTGTTTTTT
CASSQQGIKLFF
>TRBV5-5|-|TRBJ1-4|-
TGTGCCAGCAGCTTGGCCGTTGTAAGGGAGGAAAAACTGTTTTTT
CASSLAVVREEKLFF
>TRBV7-2|-|TRBJ1-1|few
TGTGCCAGCAGACCCGACAGCACTGAAGCTTTCTTT
CASRPDSTEAFF
>TRBV5-1|TRBD1|TRBJ1-2|-
TGCGCCAGCAGCTTGGATGGACAGGGCTATGGCTACACCTTC
CASSLDGQGYGYTF
>TRBV7-2|TRBD2|TRBJ2-7|-
TGTGCCAGCAGCTTAGGGTGGGCTAGCGGGGGTTTCGAGCAGTACTTC
CASSLGWASGGFEQYF
>TRBV12-5|TRBD1|TRBJ2-7|-
TGTGCTAGTGGGGGGACAGGGACGGGTGCCTACGAGCAGTACTTC
CASGGTGTGAYEQYF
>TRBV11-3|TRBD1|TRBJ2-3|once
TGTGCCAGCAGCTCGGGACAGGGGGCGGCAGATACGCAGTATTTT
CASSSGQGAADTQYF
>TRBV7-9|-|TRBJ1-1|-
TGTGCCAGCAGCTTACTCCATACGGCCCTTTCGACCACTGAAGCTTTCTTT
CASSLLHTALSTTEAFF
>TRBV7-2|TRBD2|TRBJ2-7|-
TGTGCCAGCAGCTTTTCTAGCGGGGAGTCCTACGAGCAGTACTTC
CASSFSSGESYEQYF